This section outlines one T cell receptor (beta chain) sequence together with its context. Antigen: not known. This CDR3 spans 14 amino acids. The germline gives CDR1 SQVTM, CDR2 ANQGSEA. Trimming pared 8 bases from V and 10 bases from J, leaving 24 bases between. Beta-chain TCR CDR3 regions were amplified from RNA transcripts. HTBI primers were employed in first-round RT-PCR, then a second-round multiplex PCR followed. From the multiplex PCR reads, TCRdb called clonotypes with MiXCR, one entry per CDR3 protein. In the table there are 650,000 to 900,000 distinct CDR3 sequences, about 44% of which are singletons. The record originates from a study of Graves' ophthalmopathy and Graves' hyperthyroidism. Notes on the study in general: Clonotypes were expanded in thyroid at above 0.001 frequency, and most also appeared in blood.

Ophthalmopathy was moderately-to-severely active, CAS at least 3, NOSPECS at least 4, lasting under 3 months. None of the included patients had other autoimmune diseases, uncontrolled infections, pregnancy or lactation, as these led to exclusion. The PBMC fraction was derived from about 10 ml of fresh peripheral blood. Material for sequencing was peripheral blood. The chain is built from TRBV29-1 and TRBJ2-1, with D possibly matching TRBD1 (5 bases). The TCR originated in an adult man with Graves' ophthalmopathy. In DNA, the CDR3 is TGCAGCCAAGGGGATTCCCGTTCCTTTTGGGAGCAGTTCTTC. Its protein is CSQGDSRSFWEQFF.